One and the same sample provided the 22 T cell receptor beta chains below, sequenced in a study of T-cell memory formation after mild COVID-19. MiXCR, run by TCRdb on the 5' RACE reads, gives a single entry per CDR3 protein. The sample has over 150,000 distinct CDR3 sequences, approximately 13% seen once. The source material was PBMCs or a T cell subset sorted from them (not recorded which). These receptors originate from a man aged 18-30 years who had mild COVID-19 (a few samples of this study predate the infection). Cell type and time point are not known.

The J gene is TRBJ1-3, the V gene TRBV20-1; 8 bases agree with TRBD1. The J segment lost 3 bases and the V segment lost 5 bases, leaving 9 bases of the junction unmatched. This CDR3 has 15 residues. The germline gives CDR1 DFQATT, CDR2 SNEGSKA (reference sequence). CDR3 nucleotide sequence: TGCAGTGCTCCCATTTCAGGGGGCTTTGGAAACACCATATATTTT. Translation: CSAPISGGFGNTIYF.

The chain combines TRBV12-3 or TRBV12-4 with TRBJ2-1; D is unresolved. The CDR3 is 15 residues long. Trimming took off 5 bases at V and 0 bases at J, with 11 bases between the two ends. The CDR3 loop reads CASSPISGSYNEQFF. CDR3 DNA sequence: TGTGCCAGCAGTCCGATCTCGGGCTCCTACAATGAGCAGTTCTTC.

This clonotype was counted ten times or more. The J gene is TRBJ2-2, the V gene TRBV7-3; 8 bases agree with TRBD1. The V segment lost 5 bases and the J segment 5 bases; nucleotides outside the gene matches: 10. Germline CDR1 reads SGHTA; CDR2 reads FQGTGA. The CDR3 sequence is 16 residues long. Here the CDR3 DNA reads TGTGCCAGCAGCCCCAATCCTGGACAGGGAACCGGGGAGCTGTTTTTT. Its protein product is CASSPNPGQGTGELFF.

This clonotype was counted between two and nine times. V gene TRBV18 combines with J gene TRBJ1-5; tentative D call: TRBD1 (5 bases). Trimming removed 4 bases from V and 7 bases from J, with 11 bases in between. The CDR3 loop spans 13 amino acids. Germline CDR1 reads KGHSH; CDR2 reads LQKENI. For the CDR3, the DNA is TGTGCCAGCTCACTAGCAGGGAGCCAGCCCCAGCATTTT. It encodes CASSLAGSQPQHF.

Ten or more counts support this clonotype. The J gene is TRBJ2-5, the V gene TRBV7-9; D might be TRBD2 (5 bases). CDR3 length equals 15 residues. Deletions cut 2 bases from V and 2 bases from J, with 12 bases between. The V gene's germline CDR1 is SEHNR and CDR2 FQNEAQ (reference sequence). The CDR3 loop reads CASSLYGLAQETQYF. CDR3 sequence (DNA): TGTGCCAGCAGCTTATATGGTCTAGCACAAGAGACCCAGTACTTC.

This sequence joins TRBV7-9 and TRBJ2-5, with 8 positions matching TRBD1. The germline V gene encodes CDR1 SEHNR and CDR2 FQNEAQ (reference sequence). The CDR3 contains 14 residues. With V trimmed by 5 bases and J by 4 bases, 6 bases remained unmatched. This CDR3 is CASSRTGTGETQYF. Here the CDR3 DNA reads TGTGCCAGCAGCCGGACAGGGACAGGAGAGACCCAGTACTTC.

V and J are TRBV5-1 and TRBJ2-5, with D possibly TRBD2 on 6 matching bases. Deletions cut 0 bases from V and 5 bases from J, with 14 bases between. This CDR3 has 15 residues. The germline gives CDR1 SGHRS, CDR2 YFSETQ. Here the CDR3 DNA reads TGCGCCAGCAGCTTGGGCCCAGGAGGGGAGGAGACCCAGTACTTC. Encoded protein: CASSLGPGGEETQYF.

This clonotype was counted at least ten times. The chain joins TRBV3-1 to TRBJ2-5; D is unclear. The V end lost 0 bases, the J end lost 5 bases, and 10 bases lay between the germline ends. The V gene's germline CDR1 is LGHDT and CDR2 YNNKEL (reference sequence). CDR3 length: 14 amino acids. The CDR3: CASSQDIMIETQYF. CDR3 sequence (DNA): TGTGCCAGCAGCCAAGATATCATGATCGAGACCCAGTACTTC.

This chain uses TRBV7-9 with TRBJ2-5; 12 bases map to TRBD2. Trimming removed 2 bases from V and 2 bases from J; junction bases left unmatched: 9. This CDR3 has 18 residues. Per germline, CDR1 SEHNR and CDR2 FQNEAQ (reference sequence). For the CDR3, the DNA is TGTGCCAGCAGCTTATGGAGTCCTAGCGGGGGGGATCAAGAGACCCAGTACTTC. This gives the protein CASSLWSPSGGDQETQYF.

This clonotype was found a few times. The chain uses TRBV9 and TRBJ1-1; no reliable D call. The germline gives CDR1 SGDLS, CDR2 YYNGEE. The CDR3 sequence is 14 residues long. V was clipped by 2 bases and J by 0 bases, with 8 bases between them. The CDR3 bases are TGTGCCAGCAGCGTTGGACGGTTGAACACTGAAGCTTTCTTT. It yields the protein CASSVGRLNTEAFF.

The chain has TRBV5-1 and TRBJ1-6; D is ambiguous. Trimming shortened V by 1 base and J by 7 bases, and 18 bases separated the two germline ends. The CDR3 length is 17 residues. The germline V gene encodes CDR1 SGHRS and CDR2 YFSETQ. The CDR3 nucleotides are TGCGCCAGCAGCTTGTCGCCGGTAGGGCTTCTGAATTCACCCCTCCACTTT. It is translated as CASSLSPVGLLNSPLHF.

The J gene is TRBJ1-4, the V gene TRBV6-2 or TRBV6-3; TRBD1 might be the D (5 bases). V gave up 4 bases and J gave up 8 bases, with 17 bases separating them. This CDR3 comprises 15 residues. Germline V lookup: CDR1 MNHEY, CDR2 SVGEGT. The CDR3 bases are TGTGCCAGCAGTTTCAACGGACTGAGGGGCGAAAAACTGTTTTTT. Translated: CASSFNGLRGEKLFF.

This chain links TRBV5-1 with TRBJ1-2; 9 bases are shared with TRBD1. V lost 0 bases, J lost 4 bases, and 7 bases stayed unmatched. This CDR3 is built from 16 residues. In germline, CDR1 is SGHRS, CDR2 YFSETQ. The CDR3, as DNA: TGCGCCAGCAGCTTGGGCGACAGGGGGGTTGGCTATGGCTACACCTTC. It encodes CASSLGDRGVGYGYTF.

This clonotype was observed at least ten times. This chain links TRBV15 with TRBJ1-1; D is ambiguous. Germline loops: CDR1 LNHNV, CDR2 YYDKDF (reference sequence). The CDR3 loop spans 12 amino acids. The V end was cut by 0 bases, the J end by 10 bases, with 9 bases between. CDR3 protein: CATSRDVEGAFF. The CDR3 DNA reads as TGTGCCACCAGCAGAGATGTCGAGGGAGCTTTCTTT.

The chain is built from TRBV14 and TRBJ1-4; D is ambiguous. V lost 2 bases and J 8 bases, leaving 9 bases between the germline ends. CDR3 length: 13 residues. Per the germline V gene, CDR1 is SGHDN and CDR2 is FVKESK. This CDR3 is CASSQLPEEKLFF. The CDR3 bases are TGTGCCAGCAGCCAACTGCCAGAAGAAAAACTGTTTTTT.

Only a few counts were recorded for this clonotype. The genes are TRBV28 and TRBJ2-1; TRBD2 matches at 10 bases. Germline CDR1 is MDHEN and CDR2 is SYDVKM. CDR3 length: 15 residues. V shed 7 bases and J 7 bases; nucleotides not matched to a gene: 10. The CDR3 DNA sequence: TGTGCCAGCAAAGCAGCGGGGGGGCCATTAAATGAGCAGTTCTTC. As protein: CASKAAGGPLNEQFF.

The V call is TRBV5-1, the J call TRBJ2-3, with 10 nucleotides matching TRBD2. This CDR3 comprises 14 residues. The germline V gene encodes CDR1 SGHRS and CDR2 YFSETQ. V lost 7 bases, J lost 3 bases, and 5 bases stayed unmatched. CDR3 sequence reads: CASFSGGATDTQYF. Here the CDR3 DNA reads TGCGCCAGCTTCAGCGGGGGGGCAACAGATACGCAGTATTTT.

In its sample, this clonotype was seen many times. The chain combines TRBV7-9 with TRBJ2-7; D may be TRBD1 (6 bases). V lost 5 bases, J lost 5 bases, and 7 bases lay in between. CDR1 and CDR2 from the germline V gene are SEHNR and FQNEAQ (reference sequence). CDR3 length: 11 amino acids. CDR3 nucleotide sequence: TGTGCCAGCAGCGGGACACACGAGCAGTACTTC. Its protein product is CASSGTHEQYF.

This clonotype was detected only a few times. The CDR3 DNA sequence: TGTGCCAGCTCACCGGACAGGGTGGGTGAGACCCAGTACTTC. It translates to CASSPDRVGETQYF. V usage is TRBV18 and J usage is TRBJ2-5; 8 bases align to TRBD1. This CDR3 has 14 amino acids. Germline V gene data show CDR1 as KGHSH and CDR2 as LQKENI. V dropped 3 bases and J dropped 5; count of bases not matched to a gene: 5.

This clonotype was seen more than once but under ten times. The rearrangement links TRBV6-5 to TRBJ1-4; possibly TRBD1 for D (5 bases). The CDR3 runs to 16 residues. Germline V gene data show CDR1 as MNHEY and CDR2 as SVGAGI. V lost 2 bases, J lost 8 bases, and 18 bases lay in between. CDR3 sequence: CASSYRGVQGGEKLFF. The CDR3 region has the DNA TGTGCCAGCAGTTACCGGGGAGTCCAGGGTGGCGAAAAACTGTTTTTT.

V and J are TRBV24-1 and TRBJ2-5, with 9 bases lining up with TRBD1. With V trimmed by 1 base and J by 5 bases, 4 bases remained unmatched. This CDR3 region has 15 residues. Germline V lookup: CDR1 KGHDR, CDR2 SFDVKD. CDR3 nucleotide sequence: TGTGCCACCAGTGATTTAACAGGGGGCTGGGAGACCCAGTACTTC. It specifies CATSDLTGGWETQYF.

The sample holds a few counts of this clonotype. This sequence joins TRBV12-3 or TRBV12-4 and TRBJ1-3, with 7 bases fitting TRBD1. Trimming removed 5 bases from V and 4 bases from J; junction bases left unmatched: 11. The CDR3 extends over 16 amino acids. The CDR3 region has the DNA TGTGCCAGCAGTCCCCGGGACAGAATTTTCGGAAACACCATATATTTT. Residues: CASSPRDRIFGNTIYF.